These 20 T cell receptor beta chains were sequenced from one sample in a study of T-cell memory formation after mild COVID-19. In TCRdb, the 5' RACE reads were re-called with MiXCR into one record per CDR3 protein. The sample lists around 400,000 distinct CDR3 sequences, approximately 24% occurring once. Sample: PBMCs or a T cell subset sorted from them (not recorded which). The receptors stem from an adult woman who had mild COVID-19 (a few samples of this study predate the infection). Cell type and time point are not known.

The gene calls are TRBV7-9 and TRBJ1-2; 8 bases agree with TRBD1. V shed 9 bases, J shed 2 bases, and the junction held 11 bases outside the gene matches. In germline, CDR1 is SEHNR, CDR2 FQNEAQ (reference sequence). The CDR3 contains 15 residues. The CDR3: CASIRETGANYGYTF. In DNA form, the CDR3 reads TGTGCCAGTATCCGGGAGACAGGGGCCAACTATGGCTACACCTTC.

The CDR3 loop reads CATSSLTGILTYEQYF. In nucleotides, the CDR3 is TGTGCCACCAGCAGCCTCACGGGGATTCTAACCTACGAGCAGTACTTC. The V call is TRBV15, the J call TRBJ2-7, with TRBD2 as a possible D gene (5 bases). The CDR3 spans 16 residues. V was clipped by 3 bases and J by 2 bases, with 17 bases between them. The germline CDR1 and CDR2 sequences are LNHNV and YYDKDF (reference sequence).

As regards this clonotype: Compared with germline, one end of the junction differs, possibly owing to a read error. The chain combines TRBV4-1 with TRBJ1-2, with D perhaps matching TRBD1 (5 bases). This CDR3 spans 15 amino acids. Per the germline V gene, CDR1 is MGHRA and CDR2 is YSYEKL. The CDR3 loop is CDSSISPGRNYGYTF. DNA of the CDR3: TGCGACAGCAGCATAAGTCCGGGACGGAACTATGGCTACACCTTC.

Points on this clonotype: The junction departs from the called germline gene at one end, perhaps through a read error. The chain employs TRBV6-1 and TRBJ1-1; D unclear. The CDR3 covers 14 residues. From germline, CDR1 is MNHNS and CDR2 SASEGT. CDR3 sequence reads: CASSELGSNPEAFF. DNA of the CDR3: TGTGCCAGCAGTGAACTCGGGTCGAACCCTGAAGCTTTCTTT.

The chain's CDR3 is CASSLALIAGPYEQYF. The DNA for the CDR3 is TGTGCCAGCAGTTTAGCCCTAATCGCAGGGCCCTACGAGCAGTACTTC. The chain combines TRBV12-3 or TRBV12-4 with TRBJ2-7, with D tentatively TRBD1 (5 bases). Trimming took off 0 bases at V and 2 bases at J, with 14 bases between the two ends. The CDR3 extends over 16 amino acids.

The CDR3 sequence is CSAREGAGQETQYF. CDR3 DNA: TGCAGTGCTAGAGAGGGGGCAGGGCAAGAGACCCAGTACTTC. The V gene is TRBV20-1, the J gene TRBJ2-5; D possibly corresponds to TRBD1 (6 bases). From germline, CDR1 is DFQATT and CDR2 SNEGSKA (reference sequence). The germline V and J ends were trimmed by 0 bases and 2 bases, with 10 bases remaining between them. CDR3 length: 14 amino acids.

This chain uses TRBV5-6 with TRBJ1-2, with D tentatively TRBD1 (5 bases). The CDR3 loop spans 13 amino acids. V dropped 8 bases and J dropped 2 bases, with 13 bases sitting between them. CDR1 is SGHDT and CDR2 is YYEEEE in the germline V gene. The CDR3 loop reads CASLTVENYGYTF. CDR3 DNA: TGTGCCAGTCTGACAGTGGAAAACTATGGCTACACCTTC.

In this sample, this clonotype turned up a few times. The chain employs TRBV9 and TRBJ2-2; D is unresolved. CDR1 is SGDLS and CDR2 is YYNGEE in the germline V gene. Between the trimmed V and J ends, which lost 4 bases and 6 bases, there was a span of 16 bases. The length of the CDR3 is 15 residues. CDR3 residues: CASSIDSVYPGELFF. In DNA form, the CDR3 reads TGTGCCAGCAGCATAGACTCGGTCTATCCCGGGGAGCTGTTTTTT.

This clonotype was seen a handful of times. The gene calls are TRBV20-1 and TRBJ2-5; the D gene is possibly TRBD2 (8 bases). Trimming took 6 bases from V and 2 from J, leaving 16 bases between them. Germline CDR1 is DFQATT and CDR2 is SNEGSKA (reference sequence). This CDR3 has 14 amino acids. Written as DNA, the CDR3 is TGCAGTGCAACCGGGAGGGGGCTTCAAGAGACCCAGTACTTC. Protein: CSATGRGLQETQYF.

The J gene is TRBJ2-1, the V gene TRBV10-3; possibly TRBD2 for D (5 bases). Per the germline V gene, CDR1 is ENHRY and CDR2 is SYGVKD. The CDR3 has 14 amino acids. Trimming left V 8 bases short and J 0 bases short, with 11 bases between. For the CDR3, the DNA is TGTGCCATCGCGGCTAGCTCCTCCTACAATGAGCAGTTCTTC. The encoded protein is CAIAASSSYNEQFF.

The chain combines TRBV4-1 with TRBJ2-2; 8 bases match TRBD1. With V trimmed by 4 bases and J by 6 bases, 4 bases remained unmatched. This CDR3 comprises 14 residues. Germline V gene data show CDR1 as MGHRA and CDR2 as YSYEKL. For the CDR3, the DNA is TGCGCCAGCAGCCGGGACAGGATCCCCGGGGAGCTGTTTTTT. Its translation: CASSRDRIPGELFF.

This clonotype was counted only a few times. The CDR3, as DNA: TGTGCCAGCAGCGACCCCGGGACTGGGTCCTCCTACGAGCAGTACTTC. It specifies CASSDPGTGSSYEQYF. The chain uses TRBV11-2 and TRBJ2-7; D is possibly TRBD2 (6 bases). The CDR3 has 16 residues. With 5 bases removed from V and 0 bases from J, the gap between germline ends came to 17 bases. Germline assignment: CDR1 SGHAT and CDR2 FQNNGV. Supplemented by reference TRBV11-2 and TRBJ2-7, the full variable domain reads EAGVAQSPRYKIIEKRQSVAFWCNPISGHATLYWYQQILGQGPKLLIQFQNNGVVDDSQLPKDRFSAERLKGVDSTLKIQPAKLEDSAVYLCASSDPGTGSSYEQYFGPGTRLTVT.

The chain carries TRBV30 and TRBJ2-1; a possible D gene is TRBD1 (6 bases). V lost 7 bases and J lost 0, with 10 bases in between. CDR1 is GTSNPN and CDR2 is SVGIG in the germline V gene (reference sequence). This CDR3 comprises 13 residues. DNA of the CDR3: TGTGCCTTTAACAGGGACTCCTACAATGAGCAGTTCTTC. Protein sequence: CAFNRDSYNEQFF.

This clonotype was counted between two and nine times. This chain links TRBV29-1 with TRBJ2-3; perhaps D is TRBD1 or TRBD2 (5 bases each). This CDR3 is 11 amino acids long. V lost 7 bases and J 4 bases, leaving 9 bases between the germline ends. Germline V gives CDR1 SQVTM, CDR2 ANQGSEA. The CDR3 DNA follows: TGCAGCGGGGGGTCCGCAGATACGCAGTATTTT. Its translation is CSGGSADTQYF.

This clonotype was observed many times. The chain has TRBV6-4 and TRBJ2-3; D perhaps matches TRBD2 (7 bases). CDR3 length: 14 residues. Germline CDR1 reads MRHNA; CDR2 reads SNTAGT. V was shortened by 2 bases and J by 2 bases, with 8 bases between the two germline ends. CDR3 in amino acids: CASSDGGATDTQYF. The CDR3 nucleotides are TGTGCCAGCAGTGACGGGGGGGCCACAGATACGCAGTATTTT.

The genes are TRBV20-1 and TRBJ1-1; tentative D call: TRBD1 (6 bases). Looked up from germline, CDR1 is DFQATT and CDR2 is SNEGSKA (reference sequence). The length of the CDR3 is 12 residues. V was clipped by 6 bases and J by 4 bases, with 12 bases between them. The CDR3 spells CSASDRTTEAFF. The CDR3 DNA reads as TGCAGTGCCTCGGACAGAACCACTGAAGCTTTCTTT.

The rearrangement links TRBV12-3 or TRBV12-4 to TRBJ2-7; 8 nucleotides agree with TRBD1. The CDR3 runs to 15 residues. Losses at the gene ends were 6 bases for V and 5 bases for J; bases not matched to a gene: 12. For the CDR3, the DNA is TGTGCCAGCAGCCCCATCCCGGGACAGGTAAACGAGCAGTACTTC. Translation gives CASSPIPGQVNEQYF.

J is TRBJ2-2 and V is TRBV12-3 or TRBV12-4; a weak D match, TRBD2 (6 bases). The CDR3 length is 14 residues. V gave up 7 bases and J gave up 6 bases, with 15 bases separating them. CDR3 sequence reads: CASNYGGRAGELFF. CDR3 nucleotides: TGTGCCAGCAACTACGGGGGACGGGCCGGGGAGCTGTTTTTT.

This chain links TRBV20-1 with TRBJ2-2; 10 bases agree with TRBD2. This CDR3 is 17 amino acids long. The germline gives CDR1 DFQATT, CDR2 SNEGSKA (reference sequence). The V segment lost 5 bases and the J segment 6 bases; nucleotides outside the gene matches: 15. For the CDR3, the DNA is TGCAGTGCTTTCCTCCTGGCTAGCGGGAGTTCTTCCGGGGAGCTGTTTTTT. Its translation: CSAFLLASGSSSGELFF.

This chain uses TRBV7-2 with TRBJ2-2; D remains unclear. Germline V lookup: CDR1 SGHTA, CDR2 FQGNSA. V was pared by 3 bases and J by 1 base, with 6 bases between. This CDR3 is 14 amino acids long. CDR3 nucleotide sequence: TGTGCCAGCAGCTTTGACCTGAACACCGGGGAGCTGTTTTTT. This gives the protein CASSFDLNTGELFF. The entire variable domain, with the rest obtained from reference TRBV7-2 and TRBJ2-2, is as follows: GAGVSQSPSNKVTEKGKDVELRCDPISGHTALYWYRQSLGQGLEFLIYFQGNSAPDKSGLPSDRFSAERTGGSVSTLTIQRTQQEDSAVYLCASSFDLNTGELFFGEGSRLTVL.